One TCR beta chain is described in this entry. This entry is derived from a study of CD8 T cells in Susac syndrome. RNA totalling roughly 0.45 to 1 ug underwent reverse transcription with random hexamers. The TCR beta CDR3 was amplified by immunoSEQ multiplex PCR across 54 Vbeta, 13 Jbeta. TCRdb recomputed calls from the immunoSEQ multiplex PCR reads with MiXCR, one row per CDR3 protein. The sample has 250,000 to 300,000 distinct CDR3 sequences; more than 75% are singletons. TEMRA cells were enriched by FACS, while CD8+ and CD4+ T cells were obtained through a negative isolation that was performed magnetically. The source of this sequence is a human donor with multiple sclerosis. Sequenced material: CD8+ T cells from PBMCs.

CDR3 sequence reads: CSARSGGEQFF. The DNA for the CDR3 is TGCAGTGCTAGATCGGGAGGTGAGCAGTTCTTC. The chain joins TRBV20-1 to TRBJ2-1; 7 positions agree with TRBD2. This CDR3 has 11 amino acids. V lost 2 bases, J lost 9 bases, and 1 base stayed unmatched. Per germline, CDR1 DFQATT and CDR2 SNEGSKA (reference sequence).